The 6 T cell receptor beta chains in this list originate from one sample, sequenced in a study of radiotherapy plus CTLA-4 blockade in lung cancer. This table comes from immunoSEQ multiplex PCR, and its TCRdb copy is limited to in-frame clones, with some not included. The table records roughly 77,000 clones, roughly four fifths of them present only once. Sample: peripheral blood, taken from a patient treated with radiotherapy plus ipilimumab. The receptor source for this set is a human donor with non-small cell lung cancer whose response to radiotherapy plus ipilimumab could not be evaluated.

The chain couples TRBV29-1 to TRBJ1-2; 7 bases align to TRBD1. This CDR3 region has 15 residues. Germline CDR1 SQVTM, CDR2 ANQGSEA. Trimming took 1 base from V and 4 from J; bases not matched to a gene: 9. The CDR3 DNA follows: TGCAGCGTTGAAGTGCCAGGGGGTTCTAGCTATGGCTACACCTTC. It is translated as CSVEVPGGSSYGYTF.

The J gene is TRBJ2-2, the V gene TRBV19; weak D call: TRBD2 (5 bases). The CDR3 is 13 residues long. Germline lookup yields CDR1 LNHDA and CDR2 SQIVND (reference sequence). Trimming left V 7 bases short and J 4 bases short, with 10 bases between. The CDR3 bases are TGTGCCAGTAATTTCCGGGGCACCGGGGAGCTGTTTTTT. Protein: CASNFRGTGELFF. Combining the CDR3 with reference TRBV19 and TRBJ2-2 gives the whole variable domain DGGITQSPKYLFRKEGQNVTLSCEQNLNHDAMYWYRQDPGQGLRLIYYSQIVNDFQKGDIAEGYSVSREKKESFPLTVTSAQKNPTAFYLCASNFRGTGELFFGEGSRLTVL.

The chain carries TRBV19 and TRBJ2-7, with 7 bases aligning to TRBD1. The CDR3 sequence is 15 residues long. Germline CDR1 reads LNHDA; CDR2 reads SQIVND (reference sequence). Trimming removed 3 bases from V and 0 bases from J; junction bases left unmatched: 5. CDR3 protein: CASSMSWTGSYEQYF. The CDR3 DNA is TGTGCCAGTAGTATGTCCTGGACAGGCTCCTACGAGCAGTACTTC. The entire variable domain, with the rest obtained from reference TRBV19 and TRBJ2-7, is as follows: DGGITQSPKYLFRKEGQNVTLSCEQNLNHDAMYWYRQDPGQGLRLIYYSQIVNDFQKGDIAEGYSVSREKKESFPLTVTSAQKNPTAFYLCASSMSWTGSYEQYFGPGTRLTVT.

The CDR3 reads CASSGGQALSYEQYF. Written as DNA, the CDR3 is TGTGCCAGCAGTGGGGGACAGGCCCTCTCCTACGAGCAGTACTTC. The chain carries TRBV27 and TRBJ2-7; 8 bases line up with TRBD1. Germline V lookup: CDR1 MNHEY, CDR2 SMNVEV (reference sequence). The V gene end was trimmed by 5 bases and the J gene end by 0 bases; junction bases not matched to a gene: 6. The CDR3 runs to 15 residues.

CDR3 region: CASSPLRGPGNTIYF. The CDR3 DNA follows: TGTGCCAGCTCACCACTCAGGGGTCCTGGAAACACCATATATTTT. This chain joins TRBV18 and TRBJ1-3; weak D call: TRBD1 (6 bases). V lost 1 base and J 2 bases, leaving 9 bases between the germline ends. This CDR3 has 15 amino acids. Germline-derived CDR1 and CDR2 are KGHSH and LQKENI.

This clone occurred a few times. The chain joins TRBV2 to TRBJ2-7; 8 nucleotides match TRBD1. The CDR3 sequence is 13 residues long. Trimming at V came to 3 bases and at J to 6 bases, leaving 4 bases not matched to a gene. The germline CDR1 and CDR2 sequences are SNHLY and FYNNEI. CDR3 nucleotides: TGTGCCAGCAGTGAGGACAGGGTAGGCGAGCAGTACTTC. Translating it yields CASSEDRVGEQYF.